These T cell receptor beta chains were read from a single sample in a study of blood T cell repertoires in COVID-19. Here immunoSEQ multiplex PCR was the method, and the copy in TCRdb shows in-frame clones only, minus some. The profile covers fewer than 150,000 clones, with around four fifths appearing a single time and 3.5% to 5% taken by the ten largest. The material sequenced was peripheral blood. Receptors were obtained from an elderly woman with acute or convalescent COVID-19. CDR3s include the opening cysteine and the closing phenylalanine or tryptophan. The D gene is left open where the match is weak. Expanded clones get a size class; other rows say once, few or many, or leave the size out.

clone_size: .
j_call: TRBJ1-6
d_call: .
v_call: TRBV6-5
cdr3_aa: CASSNSGIEHSPLHF
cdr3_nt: TGTGCCAGCAGTAACTCCGGGATAGAGCATTCACCCCTCCACTTT

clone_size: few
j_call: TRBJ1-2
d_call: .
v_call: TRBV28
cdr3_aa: CASKSPGRTGLFYGYTF
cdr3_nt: TGTGCCAGCAAGTCGCCCGGGCGAACAGGCCTATTCTATGGCTACACCTTC

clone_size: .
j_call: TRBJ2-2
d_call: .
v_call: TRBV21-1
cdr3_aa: CASSKGDRIPNTGELFF
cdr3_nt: TGTGCCAGCAGCAAAGGGGACAGAATACCGAACACCGGGGAGCTGTTTTTT

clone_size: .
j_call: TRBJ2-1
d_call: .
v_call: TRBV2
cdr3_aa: CASSTDNEQFF
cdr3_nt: TGTGCCTCTTCAACAGACAATGAGCAGTTCTTC

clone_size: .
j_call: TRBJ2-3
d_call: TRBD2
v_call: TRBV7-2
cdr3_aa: CASSLTGTSPTDTQYF
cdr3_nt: TGTGCCAGCAGCCTAACCGGGACTAGCCCCACAGATACGCAGTATTTT

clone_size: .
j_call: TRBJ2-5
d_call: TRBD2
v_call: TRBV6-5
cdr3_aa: CASRALARQETQYF
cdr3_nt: TGTGCCAGCAGGGCACTAGCGAGGCAAGAGACCCAGTACTTC

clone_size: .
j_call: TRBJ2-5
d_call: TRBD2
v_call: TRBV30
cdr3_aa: CAWRLAGVETQYF
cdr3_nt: TGTGCCTGGAGACTAGCGGGTGTAGAGACCCAGTACTTC

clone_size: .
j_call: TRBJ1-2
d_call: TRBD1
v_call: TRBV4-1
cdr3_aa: CASTDRGRPYRGYTF
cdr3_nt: TGCGCCAGCACCGACAGGGGGCGGCCCTATCGTGGCTACACCTTC

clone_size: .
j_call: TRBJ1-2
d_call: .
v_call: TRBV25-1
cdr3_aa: CASSAGVYGYTF
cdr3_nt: TGTGCCAGCTCCGCAGGGGTCTATGGCTACACCTTC

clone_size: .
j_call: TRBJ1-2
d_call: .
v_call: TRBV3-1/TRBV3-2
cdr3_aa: CASSQLSGRSYGYTF
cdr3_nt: TGTGCCAGCAGCCAATTATCAGGGCGGAGCTATGGCTACACCTTC

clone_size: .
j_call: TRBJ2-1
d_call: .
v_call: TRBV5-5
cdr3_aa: CASSRYAGFNEQFF
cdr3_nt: TGTGCCAGCAGCCGTTACGCAGGGTTCAATGAGCAGTTCTTC

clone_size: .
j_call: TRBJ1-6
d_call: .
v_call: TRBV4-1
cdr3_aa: CASSPRSLLLDNSPLHF
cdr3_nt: TGCGCCAGCAGCCCAAGATCTTTACTGTTAGATAATTCACCCCTCCACTTT

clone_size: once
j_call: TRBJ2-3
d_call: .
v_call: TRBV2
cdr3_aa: CASSEIVGAADTQYF
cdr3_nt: TGTGCCAGCAGTGAGATAGTCGGAGCGGCAGATACGCAGTATTTT

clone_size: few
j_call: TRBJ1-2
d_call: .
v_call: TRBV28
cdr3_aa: CASSIQYSHGYTF
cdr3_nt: TGTGCCAGCAGCATACAGTACAGTCATGGCTACACCTTC

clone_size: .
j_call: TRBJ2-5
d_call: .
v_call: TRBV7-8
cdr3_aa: CASSLPPRETQYF
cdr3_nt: TGTGCCAGCAGCTTACCTCCGAGGGAGACCCAGTACTTC

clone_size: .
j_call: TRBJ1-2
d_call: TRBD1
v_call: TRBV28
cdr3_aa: CASSSRPGTGTGHYGYTF
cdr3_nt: TGTGCCAGCAGTTCCCGTCCCGGGACAGGGACTGGGCACTATGGCTACACCTTC

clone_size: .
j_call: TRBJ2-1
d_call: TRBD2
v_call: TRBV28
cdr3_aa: CASSPISGRAYNEQFF
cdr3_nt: TGTGCCAGCAGTCCCATTAGCGGGAGGGCCTACAATGAGCAGTTCTTC

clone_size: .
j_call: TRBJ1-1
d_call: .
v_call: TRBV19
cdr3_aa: CASSGQGRTEAFF
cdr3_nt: TGTGCCAGTAGTGGGCAGGGGCGCACTGAAGCTTTCTTT

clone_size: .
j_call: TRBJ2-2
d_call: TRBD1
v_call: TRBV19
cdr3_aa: CASSMDREIGELFF
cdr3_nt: TGTGCCAGTAGTATGGACAGGGAAATCGGGGAGCTGTTTTTT

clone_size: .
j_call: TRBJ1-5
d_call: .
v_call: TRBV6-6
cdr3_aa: CASSYTQVDQPQHF
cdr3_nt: TGTGCCAGCAGTTATACCCAGGTGGATCAGCCCCAGCATTTT

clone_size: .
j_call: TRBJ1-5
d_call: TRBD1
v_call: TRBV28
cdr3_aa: CASSPDRRDRGLRPQHF
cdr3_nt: TGTGCCAGCAGTCCCGACCGGCGGGACAGGGGATTAAGACCCCAGCATTTT

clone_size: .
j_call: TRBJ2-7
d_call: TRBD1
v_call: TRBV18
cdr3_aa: CASSPGTGAAEQYF
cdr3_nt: TGTGCCAGCTCACCGGGGACAGGGGCCGCCGAGCAGTACTTC

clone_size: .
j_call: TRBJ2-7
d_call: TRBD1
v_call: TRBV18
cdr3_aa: CASSGDSPYEQYF
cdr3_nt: TGTGCCAGCTCAGGGGACAGTCCCTACGAGCAGTACTTC

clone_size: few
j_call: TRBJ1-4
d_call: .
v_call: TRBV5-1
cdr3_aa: CASSSTGIVNEKLFF
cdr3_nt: TGCGCCAGCAGCAGTACAGGGATAGTAAATGAAAAACTGTTTTTT

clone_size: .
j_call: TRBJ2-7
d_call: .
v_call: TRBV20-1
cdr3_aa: CSAKLRDEQYF
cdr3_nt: TGCAGTGCCAAACTACGAGACGAGCAGTACTTC

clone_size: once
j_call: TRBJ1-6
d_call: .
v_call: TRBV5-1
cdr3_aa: CASSLSGYSPLHF
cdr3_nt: TGCGCCAGCAGCTTAAGCGGCTATTCACCCCTCCACTTT

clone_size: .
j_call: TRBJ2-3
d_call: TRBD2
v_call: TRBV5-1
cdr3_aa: CASSLASGGTDTQYF
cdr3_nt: TGCGCCAGCAGCTTGGCTAGCGGAGGCACAGATACGCAGTATTTT

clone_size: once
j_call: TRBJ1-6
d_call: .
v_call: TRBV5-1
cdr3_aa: CASRLMGGENSPLHF
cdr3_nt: TGCGCCAGCAGATTAATGGGTGGGGAGAATTCACCCCTCCACTTT

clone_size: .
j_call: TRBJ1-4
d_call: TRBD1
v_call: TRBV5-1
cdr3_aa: CASSLTDRGNTKGYKLFF
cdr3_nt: TGCGCCAGCAGCTTGACGGACAGGGGAAACACCAAAGGCTACAAACTGTTTTTT